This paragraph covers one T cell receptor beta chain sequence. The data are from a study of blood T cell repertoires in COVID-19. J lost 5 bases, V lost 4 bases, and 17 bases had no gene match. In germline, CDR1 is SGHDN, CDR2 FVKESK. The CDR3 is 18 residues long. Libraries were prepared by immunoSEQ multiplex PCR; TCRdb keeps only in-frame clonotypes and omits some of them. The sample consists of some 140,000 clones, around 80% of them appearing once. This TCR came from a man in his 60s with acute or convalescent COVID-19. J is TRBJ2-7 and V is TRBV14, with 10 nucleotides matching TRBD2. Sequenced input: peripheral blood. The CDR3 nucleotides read TGTGCCAGCAGCCCGGGAGCGGGAGGGCCAAAGATTACCGACGAGCAGTACTTC. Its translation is CASSPGAGGPKITDEQYF. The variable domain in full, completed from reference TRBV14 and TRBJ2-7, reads EAGVTQFPSHSVIEKGQTVTLRCDPISGHDNLYWYRRVMGKEIKFLLHFVKESKQDESGMPNNRFLAERTGGTYSTLKVQPAELEDSGVYFCASSPGAGGPKITDEQYFGPGTRLTVT.